A single sample gave rise to the 3 T cell receptor beta chains below, sequenced in a study of T cells in Graves' hyperthyroidism and ophthalmopathy. Regions amplified from RNA transcripts were the TCR beta CDR3 regions. Using the HTBI primer set, a first-round RT-PCR was run on the TCR CDR3. TCRdb recomputed calls from the multiplex PCR reads with MiXCR, one row per CDR3 protein. Here the sample spans hundreds of thousands of distinct CDR3 sequences, around 15% being singletons. Sequenced sample: blood. These receptors originate from a woman aged 55-70 years with Graves' ophthalmopathy.

The chain carries TRBV6-2 or TRBV6-3 and TRBJ2-1; possible D gene TRBD2, 6 bases. The CDR3 loop spans 15 amino acids. The germline V gene has CDR1 MNHEY and CDR2 SVGEGT. Trimming took off 5 bases at V and 8 bases at J, with 19 bases between the two ends. The CDR3 sequence: CASSPRTGLRYEQFF. CDR3 bases: TGTGCCAGCAGTCCAAGAACGGGACTCAGGTATGAGCAGTTCTTC.

The CDR3, as DNA: TGTGCCAGCAGTAAAAACTGGGGAATAAAGCTGACTAAGGTGTACACTGAAGCTTTCTTT. It specifies CASSKNWGIKLTKVYTEAFF. The chain links TRBV6-1 to TRBJ1-1; D gene uncertain. The CDR3 is 20 residues long. Germline loops: CDR1 MNHNS, CDR2 SASEGT. V lost 5 bases to trimming and J lost 3 bases, with 31 bases between them.

This clonotype was counted between two and nine times. V usage is TRBV9 and J usage is TRBJ1-3, with TRBD1 matching over 9 bases. The CDR3 sequence is 17 residues long. Unmatched junction bases numbered 12, after V lost 4 bases and J lost 4 bases. Germline V gives CDR1 SGDLS, CDR2 YYNGEE. CDR3 in amino acids: CASSLELQGAGGNTIYF. In DNA form, the CDR3 reads TGTGCCAGCAGCCTCGAACTACAGGGGGCAGGGGGAAACACCATATATTTT.